These 15 T cell receptor beta chains came from one sample sequenced in a study of CD8+CD57+ T cells in acquired aplastic anemia. Sequencing involved patients with CD8+CD57+ cell expansion previously shown by flow cytometry. CDR3 and TCR beta VDJ profiling relied on genomic DNA as the template. TCRdb called the reads again in MiXCR, with one record for every CDR3 protein. The sample contains 150,000 to 200,000 distinct CDR3 sequences, 45% to 55% of which appear only once. The sample was sorted CD4+, CD8+, or CD8+CD57+ T cells (not recorded which) from PBMCs. Source of these receptors: a human donor with aplastic anemia.

The V gene is TRBV24-1, the J gene TRBJ2-3, with TRBD1 matching over 7 bases. After removal of 2 bases from V and 2 bases from J, the junction contained 9 bases not matched to a gene. The CDR3 has 17 residues. Germline CDR1 KGHDR, CDR2 SFDVKD. The CDR3 DNA follows: TGTGCCACCAGTGATTCCAGCAGGGGGATAGCCACAGATACGCAGTATTTT. Residues: CATSDSSRGIATDTQYF.

This clonotype came up many times. The genes are TRBV6-5 and TRBJ2-3; 8 positions match TRBD2. This CDR3 has 14 amino acids. Per the germline V gene, CDR1 is MNHEY and CDR2 is SVGAGI. V lost 5 bases to trimming and J lost 6 bases; unmatched junction nucleotides: 7. The CDR3 coding sequence is TGTGCCAGCAGTAACCGGGGGGGCCGGGATACGCAGTATTTT. Its translation: CASSNRGGRDTQYF.

This clonotype was seen at least ten times. The chain couples TRBV12-3 or TRBV12-4 to TRBJ1-4; D unresolved. Trimming removed 3 bases from V and 8 bases from J, with 7 bases in between. The CDR3 is 12 residues long. The CDR3 loop reads CASSFTHEKLFF. The CDR3 bases are TGTGCCAGCAGTTTTACCCACGAAAAACTGTTTTTT.

This chain joins TRBV7-2 and TRBJ2-7; perhaps TRBD2 as D (5 bases). Per germline, CDR1 SGHTA and CDR2 FQGNSA. V lost 2 bases, J lost 0 bases, and 11 bases lay in between. This CDR3 is 15 amino acids long. The CDR3 DNA is TGTGCCAGCAGCTTACAGCGGTACCGCTCCTACGAGCAGTACTTC. Protein: CASSLQRYRSYEQYF.

The V and J genes are TRBV10-3 and TRBJ2-7; the match to TRBD2 covers 8 bases. V was clipped by 4 bases and J by 0 bases; unmatched bases: 8. The CDR3 is made up of 16 amino acids. CDR1 is ENHRY and CDR2 is SYGVKD in the germline V gene. The CDR3 sequence is CAISGLAGSSSYEQYF. DNA of the CDR3: TGTGCCATCAGTGGATTAGCGGGGTCCTCCTCCTACGAGCAGTACTTC.

A note on this clonotype: This clone may be a read error of a much larger clone one base away. This chain links TRBV5-5 with TRBJ1-1; no clear D gene. V was pared by 7 bases and J by 4 bases, with 23 bases between. Germline V CDR1 and CDR2: SGHKS, YYEKEE (reference sequence). This CDR3 has 16 residues. The CDR3 protein is CASAYPRYKPITEAFF. DNA for the CDR3: TGTGCCAGCGCGTACCCCCGGTACAAGCCGATCACTGAAGCTTTCTTT. The full variable domain, completed using reference TRBV5-5 and TRBJ1-1, is DAGVTQSPTHLIKTRGQQVTLRCSPISGHKSVSWYQQVLGQGPQFIFQYYEKEERGRGNFPDRFSARQFPNYSSELNVNALLLGDSALYLCASAYPRYKPITEAFFGQGTRLTVV.

This clonotype was seen a few times. The chain couples TRBV20-1 to TRBJ1-4; possibly TRBD1 for D (5 bases). Per germline, CDR1 DFQATT and CDR2 SNEGSKA (reference sequence). V lost 6 bases, J lost 8 bases, and 10 bases lay in between. This CDR3 region has 11 residues. The CDR3 loop is CSAYRNEKLFF. The CDR3 coding sequence is TGCAGTGCGTACAGGAACGAAAAACTGTTTTTT.

Comments on this clonotype: This could be a read error, since a much larger clone is one nucleotide away. This chain uses TRBV11-2 with TRBJ2-7; D is possibly TRBD1 or TRBD2 (6 bases each). Trimming took 7 bases from V and 5 from J, leaving 21 bases between them. This CDR3 is 15 amino acids long. CDR1 and CDR2 (germline): SGHAT, FQNNGV. The CDR3 sequence: CASTAGGGLRNEQYF. CDR3 DNA: TGTGCCAGCACCGCAGGTGGGGGGCTAAGGAACGAGCAGTACTTC.

J is TRBJ2-5 and V is TRBV20-1; tentatively, D is TRBD1 or TRBD2 (5 bases each). Germline CDR1 DFQATT, CDR2 SNEGSKA (reference sequence). Trimming pared 4 bases from V and 3 bases from J, leaving 15 bases between. This CDR3 has 14 amino acids. The DNA for the CDR3 is TGCAGTGCTAAAACCGACGGGACGGAAGAGACCCAGTACTTC. Its protein product is CSAKTDGTEETQYF.

This clonotype was seen many times. This chain joins TRBV7-9 and TRBJ1-4; possibly TRBD1 for D (6 bases). V was clipped by 5 bases and J by 4 bases, with 11 bases between them. The CDR3 length is 14 residues. Germline assignment: CDR1 SEHNR and CDR2 FQNEAQ (reference sequence). The CDR3 coding sequence is TGTGCCAGCAGCCTAGGACAGTATAATGAAAAACTGTTTTTT. Encoded protein: CASSLGQYNEKLFF.

This chain links TRBV2 with TRBJ2-5, with 11 nucleotides matching TRBD2. From germline, CDR1 is SNHLY and CDR2 FYNNEI. Trimming took 10 bases from V and 2 from J; bases not matched to a gene: 9. The CDR3 loop spans 15 amino acids. CDR3 sequence: CAILGVAGGQETQYF. The DNA of the CDR3 is TGTGCCATCCTGGGGGTAGCGGGAGGGCAAGAGACCCAGTACTTC.

This chain uses TRBV5-4 with TRBJ2-1; 8 bases map to TRBD2. V lost 2 bases, J lost 10 bases, and 11 bases stayed unmatched. CDR3 length: 15 residues. CDR1 is SGHNT, CDR2 YYREEE, per germline (reference sequence). CDR3 loop: CASSFGRGDRREQFF. CDR3 sequence (DNA): TGTGCCAGCAGCTTTGGGCGGGGGGACCGCCGAGAGCAGTTCTTC.

This chain links TRBV10-3 with TRBJ2-7; a weak D match, TRBD2 (5 bases). The CDR3 is 13 amino acids. Germline CDR1 reads ENHRY; CDR2 reads SYGVKD. The V and J ends lost 11 bases and 0 bases respectively, with 14 bases between them. The CDR3 DNA reads TGTGCCTGCGTGCCGGACTCCTCCTACGAGCAGTACTTC. Translated: CACVPDSSYEQYF.

This clonotype was seen only a few times. The V call is TRBV24-1, the J call TRBJ2-7; tentatively, D is TRBD1 (6 bases). Germline V gene sequence: CDR1 KGHDR, CDR2 SFDVKD. V lost 4 bases and J lost 2, with 11 bases in between. The CDR3 totals 14 residues. CDR3 region: CATSETGLAYEQYF. DNA of the CDR3: TGTGCCACCAGTGAAACAGGGTTGGCCTACGAGCAGTACTTC.

This clonotype was detected many times. This chain joins TRBV9 and TRBJ1-2, with no clear D. CDR3 length: 17 amino acids. V lost 0 bases to trimming and J lost 2 bases, with 17 bases between them. Germline V gives CDR1 SGDLS, CDR2 YYNGEE. The CDR3 is CASSVAPPGGMNYGYTF. The CDR3 bases are TGTGCCAGCAGCGTAGCCCCTCCTGGCGGAATGAACTATGGCTACACCTTC.